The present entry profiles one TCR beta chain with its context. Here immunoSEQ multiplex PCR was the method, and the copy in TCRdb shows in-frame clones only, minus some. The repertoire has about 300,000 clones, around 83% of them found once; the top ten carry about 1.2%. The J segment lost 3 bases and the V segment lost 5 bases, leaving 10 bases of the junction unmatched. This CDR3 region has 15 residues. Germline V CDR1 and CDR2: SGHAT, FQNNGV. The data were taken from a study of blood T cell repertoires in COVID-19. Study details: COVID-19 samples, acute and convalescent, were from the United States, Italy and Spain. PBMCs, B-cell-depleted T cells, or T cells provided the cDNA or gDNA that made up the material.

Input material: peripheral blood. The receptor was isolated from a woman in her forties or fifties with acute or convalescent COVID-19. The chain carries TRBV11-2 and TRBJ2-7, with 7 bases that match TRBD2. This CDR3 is CASSLAVGVYYEQYV. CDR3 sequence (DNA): TGTGCCAGCAGCCTAGCGGTCGGGGTCTACTACGAGCAGTACGTC.